The 20 T cell receptor beta chains below were found in one sample sequenced in a study of cytomegalovirus exposure and HLA in healthy donors. Measured with immunoSEQ multiplex PCR; TCRdb has only the in-frame clones, and not every one. The sample records about 180,000 clones, about 85% being singletons. The sequencing sample was made of PBMCs. These receptors originate from a man between 18 and 29 years old in good health and CMV-seropositive.

This rearrangement joins TRBV10-3 to TRBJ2-5; no firm D call. Trimming took off 0 bases at V and 2 bases at J, with 16 bases between the two ends. Germline V gene data show CDR1 as ENHRY and CDR2 as SYGVKD. The CDR3 spans 17 residues. The CDR3 coding sequence is TGTGCCATCAGTGAGTCGGGTGGGCCCACCCCGCAAGAGACCCAGTACTTC. It translates to CAISESGGPTPQETQYF.

CDR3 region: CASSSSGSVWGEQYF. As DNA, the CDR3 is TGTGCCAGCAGTTCTAGCGGGAGTGTTTGGGGCGAGCAGTACTTC. The chain joins TRBV25-1 to TRBJ2-7; TRBD2 agrees at 10 bases. Germline V gene sequence: CDR1 MGHDK, CDR2 SYGVNS. V dropped 5 bases and J dropped 6; count of bases not matched to a gene: 10. The CDR3 totals 15 residues.

The chain employs TRBV2 and TRBJ1-2; TRBD1 might be the D (6 bases). The ends were cut back, 6 bases at V and 6 bases at J, with 14 bases in the middle. The CDR3 extends over 13 amino acids. Germline V gene sequence: CDR1 SNHLY, CDR2 FYNNEI. Here the CDR3 reads CASRTGGSNGYTF. Written as DNA, the CDR3 is TGTGCCAGCAGGACAGGTGGCTCTAATGGCTACACCTTC.

The CDR3 sequence is CASSPRQGPNTEAFF. CDR3 sequence (DNA): TGCGCCAGCAGCCCCCGTCAGGGGCCGAACACTGAAGCTTTCTTT. The chain carries TRBV4-1 and TRBJ1-1, with D tentatively TRBD1 (6 bases). CDR3 length equals 15 residues. V lost 4 bases, J lost 1 base, and 13 bases lay in between. CDR1 MGHRA and CDR2 YSYEKL come from the germline V gene.

This chain links TRBV11-2 with TRBJ2-1; D might be TRBD2 (7 bases). CDR1 and CDR2 (germline): SGHAT, FQNNGV. With 1 base removed from V and 8 bases from J, the gap between germline ends came to 21 bases. The CDR3 length is 17 residues. In DNA form, the CDR3 reads TGTGCCAGCAGCTTAGGAACGGGGGGCCCCTTTAGCGATGAGCAGTTCTTC. Protein sequence: CASSLGTGGPFSDEQFF.

This clone was observed once. CDR3 nucleotide sequence: TGTGCCAGCAGCTTAGTCGAACGGGGCTACGAGCAGTACTTC. Protein sequence: CASSLVERGYEQYF. The rearrangement joins TRBV7-8 to TRBJ2-7; a possible D gene is TRBD2 (5 bases). The ends were cut back, 1 base at V and 3 bases at J, with 10 bases in the middle. This CDR3 region has 14 residues. Germline assignment: CDR1 SGHVS and CDR2 FQNEAQ.

The chain joins TRBV7-9 to TRBJ2-7; 9 nucleotides line up with TRBD1. Per germline, CDR1 SEHNR and CDR2 FQNEAQ (reference sequence). There are 13 residues in the CDR3. The junction had 1 base not matched to a gene; V was cut back by 5 bases and J by 2 bases. CDR3 region: CASSGTGTYEQYF. The DNA for the CDR3 is TGTGCCAGCAGCGGGACAGGGACCTACGAGCAGTACTTC.

V and J are TRBV28 and TRBJ1-5; D possibly corresponds to TRBD1 (6 bases). The germline V gene encodes CDR1 MDHEN and CDR2 SYDVKM. The CDR3 runs to 14 residues. V lost 5 bases and J 3 bases, leaving 11 bases between the germline ends. The CDR3 nucleotides read TGTGCCAGCAGTCAGGGGTCCCTCAATCAGCCCCAGCATTTT. Protein sequence: CASSQGSLNQPQHF.

The chain combines TRBV7-2 with TRBJ2-1, with D possibly being TRBD2 (5 bases). The CDR3 contains 13 residues. V lost 5 bases and J 8 bases, leaving 13 bases between the germline ends. Per the germline V gene, CDR1 is SGHTA and CDR2 is FQGNSA. The CDR3 region is CASSLRTFDEQFF. The CDR3 DNA is TGTGCCAGCAGCCTCCGGACTTTCGATGAGCAGTTCTTC.

The V call is TRBV4-1, the J call TRBJ2-1; 16 bases are a match to TRBD2. Trimming cost V 5 bases and J 8 bases; bases outside gene matches: 24. The germline gives CDR1 MGHRA, CDR2 YSYEKL. CDR3 length: 22 residues. The CDR3 coding sequence is TGCGCCAGCAGCTCCCCCGGGGCAGAGGTGGGGGATGGGACTAGCGGGAGGGATGAGCAGTTCTTC. Its translation is CASSSPGAEVGDGTSGRDEQFF.

This chain connects TRBV11-2 to TRBJ2-5; D ambiguous. With 3 bases removed from V and 4 bases from J, the gap between germline ends came to 9 bases. The germline CDR1 and CDR2 sequences are SGHAT and FQNNGV. The CDR3 covers 13 residues. CDR3 sequence reads: CASSFGRSETQYF. The DNA for the CDR3 is TGTGCCAGCAGCTTCGGCAGGTCAGAGACCCAGTACTTC.

This chain joins TRBV5-1 and TRBJ1-2; 11 positions match TRBD1. Trimming cost V 2 bases and J 7 bases; bases outside gene matches: 10. This CDR3 is 16 amino acids long. CDR1 is SGHRS and CDR2 is YFSETQ in the germline V gene. CDR3 in DNA: TGCGCCAGCAGCTTTACCTCCGGGACAGGGGGTACTGGCTACACCTTC. Translation: CASSFTSGTGGTGYTF.

The chain carries TRBV10-3 and TRBJ2-1; 9 positions match TRBD2. CDR3 length: 15 amino acids. V trimming: 2 bases; J trimming: 4 bases; junction bases outside the gene matches: 3. In germline, CDR1 is ENHRY, CDR2 SYGVKD. CDR3 DNA: TGTGCCATCAGTGAGGGACTAGCGACGTACAATGAGCAGTTCTTC. Protein sequence: CAISEGLATYNEQFF.

This CDR3 reads CASRREDYGYTF. CDR3 bases: TGTGCCAGCAGGAGGGAAGACTATGGCTACACCTTC. The chain uses TRBV2 and TRBJ1-2; D uncertain. The CDR3 length is 12 residues. The germline CDR1 and CDR2 sequences are SNHLY and FYNNEI. The ends were cut back, 6 bases at V and 3 bases at J, with 8 bases in the middle.

The gene calls are TRBV30 and TRBJ1-3, with TRBD1 identical over 7 bases. The CDR3 has 13 amino acids. V lost 5 bases and J lost 2; bases outside the gene matches: 3. Germline values: CDR1 GTSNPN, CDR2 SVGIG (reference sequence). The CDR3 sequence is CAWVDRAGNTIYF. The CDR3 coding sequence is TGTGCCTGGGTCGACAGGGCTGGAAACACCATATATTTT.

J is TRBJ1-1 and V is TRBV11-2, with TRBD1 matching over 7 bases. CDR3 size: 16 residues. V dropped 4 bases and J dropped 5; count of bases not matched to a gene: 13. The germline V gene encodes CDR1 SGHAT and CDR2 FQNNGV. As DNA, the CDR3 is TGTGCCAGCAGCTCGGGGCGGAGGGGGCGAAAGACTGAAGCTTTCTTT. Amino acids: CASSSGRRGRKTEAFF.

This clone has a handful of counts. The rearrangement joins TRBV27 to TRBJ1-6, with TRBD1 identical over 7 bases. The germline CDR1 and CDR2 sequences are MNHEY and SMNVEV (reference sequence). With V trimmed by 6 bases and J by 9 bases, 8 bases remained unmatched. The CDR3 totals 14 residues. The CDR3 is CASRPTGVGSPLHF. In DNA form, the CDR3 reads TGTGCCAGCAGACCCACAGGGGTGGGTTCACCCCTCCACTTT.

The V and J genes are TRBV5-1 and TRBJ1-1, with D perhaps matching TRBD1 (5 bases). The V and J ends lost 5 bases and 5 bases respectively, with 13 bases between them. In germline, CDR1 is SGHRS, CDR2 YFSETQ. The CDR3 has 13 amino acids. CDR3 sequence (DNA): TGCGCCAGCAGAAGGGGAATGGAAACTGAAGCTTTCTTT. Protein sequence: CASRRGMETEAFF.

This chain joins TRBV5-6 and TRBJ2-1; D unresolved. The CDR3 sequence is 15 residues long. The germline gives CDR1 SGHDT, CDR2 YYEEEE. Trimming shortened V by 7 bases and J by 4 bases, and 18 bases separated the two germline ends. CDR3 in DNA: TGTGCCAGCCGCGCCGCTGGTATTCTTTACAATGAGCAGTTCTTC. Translation gives CASRAAGILYNEQFF.

The V and J genes are TRBV5-4 and TRBJ2-2; D is possibly TRBD1 (6 bases). V was trimmed by 2 bases and J by 1 base, leaving 9 bases between them. Germline loops: CDR1 SGHNT, CDR2 YYREEE (reference sequence). CDR3 size: 15 residues. CDR3 amino acids: CASSLQGWNTGELFF. The CDR3 nucleotides are TGTGCCAGCAGCTTACAGGGTTGGAACACCGGGGAGCTGTTTTTT.